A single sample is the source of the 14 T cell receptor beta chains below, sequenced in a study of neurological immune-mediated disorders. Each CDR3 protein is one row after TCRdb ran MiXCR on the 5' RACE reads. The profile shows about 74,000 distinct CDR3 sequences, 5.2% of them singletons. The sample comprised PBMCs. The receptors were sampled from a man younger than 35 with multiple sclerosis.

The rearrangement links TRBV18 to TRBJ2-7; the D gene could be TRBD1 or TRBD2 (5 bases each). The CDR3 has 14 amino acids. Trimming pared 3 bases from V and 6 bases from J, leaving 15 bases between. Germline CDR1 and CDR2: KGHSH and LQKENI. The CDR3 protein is CASSPGGLGTEQYF. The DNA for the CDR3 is TGTGCCAGCTCACCCGGCGGTCTGGGGACCGAGCAGTACTTC. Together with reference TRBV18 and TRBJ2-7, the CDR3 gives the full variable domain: NAGVMQNPRHLVRRRGQEARLRCSPMKGHSHVYWYRQLPEEGLKFMVYLQKENIIDESGMPKERFSAEFPKEGPSILRIQQVVRGDSAAYFCASSPGGLGTEQYFGPGTRLTVT.

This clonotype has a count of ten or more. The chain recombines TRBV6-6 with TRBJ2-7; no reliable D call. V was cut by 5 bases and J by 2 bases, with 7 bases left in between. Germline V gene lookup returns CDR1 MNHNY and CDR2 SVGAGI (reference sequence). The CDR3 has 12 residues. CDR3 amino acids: CASSISTYEQYF. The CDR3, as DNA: TGTGCCAGCAGTATCTCAACCTACGAGCAGTACTTC.

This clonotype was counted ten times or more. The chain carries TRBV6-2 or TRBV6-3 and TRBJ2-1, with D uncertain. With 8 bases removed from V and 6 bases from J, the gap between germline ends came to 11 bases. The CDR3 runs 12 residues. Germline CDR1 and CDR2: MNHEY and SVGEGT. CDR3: CASSSFGNEQFF. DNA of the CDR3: TGTGCCAGCTCCTCCTTCGGCAATGAGCAGTTCTTC.

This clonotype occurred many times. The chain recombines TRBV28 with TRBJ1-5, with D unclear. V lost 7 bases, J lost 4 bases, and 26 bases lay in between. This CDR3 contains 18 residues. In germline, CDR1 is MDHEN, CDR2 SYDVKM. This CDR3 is CASTIVRRVNIENQPQHF. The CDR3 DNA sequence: TGTGCCAGCACTATAGTCCGACGGGTAAACATAGAGAATCAGCCCCAGCATTTT.

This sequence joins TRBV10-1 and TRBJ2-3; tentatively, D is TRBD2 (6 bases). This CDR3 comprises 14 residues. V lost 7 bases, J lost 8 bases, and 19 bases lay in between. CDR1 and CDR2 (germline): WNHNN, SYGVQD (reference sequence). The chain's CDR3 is CASIIAVVSGTQYF. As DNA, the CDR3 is TGCGCCAGCATTATAGCGGTTGTAAGTGGTACGCAGTATTTT.

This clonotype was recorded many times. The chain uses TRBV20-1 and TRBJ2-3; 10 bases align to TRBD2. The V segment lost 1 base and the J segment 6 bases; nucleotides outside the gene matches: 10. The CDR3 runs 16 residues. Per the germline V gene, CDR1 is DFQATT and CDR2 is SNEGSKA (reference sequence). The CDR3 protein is CSARVSVLAGADTQYF. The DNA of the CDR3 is TGCAGTGCTAGAGTCTCTGTGCTAGCGGGAGCTGATACGCAGTATTTT.

CDR3 protein: CASSQGGQGGNKGGELFF. CDR3 sequence (DNA): TGTGCCAGCAGCCAAGGGGGACAGGGAGGAAACAAAGGCGGGGAGCTGTTTTTT. The chain has TRBV3-1 and TRBJ2-2; 9 bases fit TRBD1. Germline V gene sequence: CDR1 LGHDT, CDR2 YNNKEL (reference sequence). J was trimmed by 7 bases and V by 1 base; bases with no gene match: 13. CDR3 length: 18 amino acids.

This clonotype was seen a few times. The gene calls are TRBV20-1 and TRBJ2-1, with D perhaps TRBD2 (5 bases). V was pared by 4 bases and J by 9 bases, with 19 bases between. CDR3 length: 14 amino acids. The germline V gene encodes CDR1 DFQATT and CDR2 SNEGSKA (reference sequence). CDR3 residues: CSANLISGIGEQFF. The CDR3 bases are TGCAGTGCTAACCTCATCTCGGGGATTGGTGAGCAGTTCTTC.

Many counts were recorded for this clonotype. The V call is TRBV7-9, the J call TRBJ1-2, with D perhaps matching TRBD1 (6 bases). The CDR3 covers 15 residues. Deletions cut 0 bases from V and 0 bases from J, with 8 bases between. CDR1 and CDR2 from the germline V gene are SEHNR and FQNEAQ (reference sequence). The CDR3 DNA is TGTGCCAGCAGCTTAGCGGCAGGGGCTAACTATGGCTACACCTTC. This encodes CASSLAAGANYGYTF.

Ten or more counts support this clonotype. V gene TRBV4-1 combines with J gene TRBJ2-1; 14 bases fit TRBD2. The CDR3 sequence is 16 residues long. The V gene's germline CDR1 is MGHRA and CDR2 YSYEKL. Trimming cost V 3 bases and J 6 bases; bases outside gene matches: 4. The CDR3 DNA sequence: TGCGCCAGCAGCCATGGGGGACTAGCGGGAGCCAATGAGCAGTTCTTC. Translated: CASSHGGLAGANEQFF.

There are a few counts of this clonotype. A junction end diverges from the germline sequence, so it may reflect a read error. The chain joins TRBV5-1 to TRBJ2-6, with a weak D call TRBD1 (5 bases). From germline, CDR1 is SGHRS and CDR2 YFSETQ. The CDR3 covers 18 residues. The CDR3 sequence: CASSLETVLPSGAKVLTF. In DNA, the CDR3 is TGCGCCAGCAGCTTGGAGACAGTTCTCCCGTCTGGGGCCAAAGTCCTGACTTTC.

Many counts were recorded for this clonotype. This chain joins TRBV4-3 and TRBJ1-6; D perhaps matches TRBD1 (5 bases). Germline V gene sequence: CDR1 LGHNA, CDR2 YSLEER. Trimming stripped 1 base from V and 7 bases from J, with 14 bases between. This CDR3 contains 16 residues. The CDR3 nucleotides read TGCGCCAGCAGCCAAGTATCAAGGGGAGGAAATTCACCCCTCCACTTT. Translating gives CASSQVSRGGNSPLHF.

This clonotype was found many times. CDR3 protein: CASSSQGETDTQYF. CDR3 in DNA: TGTGCCAGCAGTTCGCAGGGGGAGACAGATACGCAGTATTTT. The chain links TRBV6-4 to TRBJ2-3; 7 bases map to TRBD1. Looked up from germline, CDR1 is MRHNA and CDR2 is SNTAGT. The J segment lost 3 bases and the V segment lost 5 bases, leaving 5 bases of the junction unmatched. The CDR3 loop spans 14 amino acids.

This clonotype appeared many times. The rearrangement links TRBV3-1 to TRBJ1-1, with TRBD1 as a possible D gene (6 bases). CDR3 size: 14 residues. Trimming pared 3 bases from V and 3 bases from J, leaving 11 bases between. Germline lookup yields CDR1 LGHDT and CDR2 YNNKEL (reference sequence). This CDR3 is CASSQPGADTEAFF. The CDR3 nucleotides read TGTGCCAGCAGCCAGCCAGGGGCTGACACTGAAGCTTTCTTT.